The 27 T cell receptor beta chains below were found in one sample sequenced in a study of T cells in Graves' hyperthyroidism and ophthalmopathy. TCR beta CDR3 sequences were amplified from RNA transcripts. Initially, a first-round RT-PCR of the TCR CDR3 employed the HTBI primer set. TCRdb passed the multiplex PCR reads through MiXCR, listing each CDR3 protein once. There are 500,000 to 650,000 distinct CDR3 sequences in the sample; just under 20% occur only once, and over 45% lies in the top ten. The sequenced sample was blood. The receptors here all came from a man aged 40-50 years with Graves' ophthalmopathy.

This clonotype was seen a handful of times. The J gene is TRBJ2-7, the V gene TRBV6-1; 12 bases are shared with TRBD1. J lost 2 bases, V lost 6 bases, and 20 bases had no gene match. Germline V gene lookup returns CDR1 MNHNS and CDR2 SASEGT. The CDR3 covers 20 residues. CDR3 nucleotide sequence: TGTGCCAGCAGCACCAGGTCCGGGACAGGGGGCAGGCCGTGGGCCTACGAGCAGTACTTC. It yields the protein CASSTRSGTGGRPWAYEQYF.

This clonotype was detected only a few times. The chain couples TRBV27 to TRBJ1-1; D uncertain. Trimming removed 8 bases from V and 1 base from J, with 11 bases in between. The CDR3 sequence is 13 residues long. Germline CDR1 reads MNHEY; CDR2 reads SMNVEV (reference sequence). This CDR3 is CASQRQENTEAFF. The CDR3 bases are TGTGCCAGCCAAAGGCAGGAGAACACTGAAGCTTTCTTT.

The chain is built from TRBV9 and TRBJ2-7; D remains unclear. Germline CDR1 reads SGDLS; CDR2 reads YYNGEE. This CDR3 spans 14 amino acids. Trimming took off 1 base at V and 6 bases at J, with 14 bases between the two ends. This chain's CDR3 is CASSVFHNTAEQYF. DNA of the CDR3: TGTGCCAGCAGCGTATTCCATAATACGGCCGAGCAGTACTTC.

This clonotype showed up just a few times. The chain joins TRBV6-1 to TRBJ1-5; D call uncertain. Germline V CDR1 and CDR2: MNHNS, SASEGT. The CDR3 runs 15 residues. The V end lost 1 base, the J end lost 4 bases, and 11 bases lay between the germline ends. The CDR3 DNA reads as TGTGCCAGCAGTGAAGGCCGACCGGGAAATCAGCCCCAGCATTTT. Translating it yields CASSEGRPGNQPQHF.

The table lists this clonotype with many counts. V is TRBV6-1 and J is TRBJ2-1, with D possibly TRBD2 on 6 matching bases. The germline V gene encodes CDR1 MNHNS and CDR2 SASEGT. This CDR3 is built from 15 residues. With 7 bases removed from V and 4 bases from J, the gap between germline ends came to 17 bases. CDR3 nucleotide sequence: TGTGCCAGCACCGAGGGAGGACGGACATACAATGAGCAGTTCTTC. This encodes CASTEGGRTYNEQFF.

V is TRBV5-1 and J is TRBJ2-3; TRBD2 is a possible D gene (7 bases). Trimming took 6 bases from V and 2 from J, leaving 10 bases between them. In germline, CDR1 is SGHRS, CDR2 YFSETQ. The CDR3 is made up of 13 amino acids. The CDR3 sequence: CASKAGATDTQYF. Written as DNA, the CDR3 is TGCGCCAGCAAGGCGGGGGCCACAGATACGCAGTATTTT.

The V call is TRBV5-6, the J call TRBJ2-3; 9 nucleotides agree with TRBD2. The CDR3 totals 16 residues. The V and J ends lost 6 bases and 3 bases, in that order; junction bases with no gene match: 11. Germline-derived CDR1 and CDR2 are SGHDT and YYEEEE. CDR3 coding DNA: TGTGCCAGCACCCCGTTTGGTAGCGGGGGAACAGATACGCAGTATTTT. Amino acids: CASTPFGSGGTDTQYF. Full variable domain (rest looked up from reference TRBV5-6 and TRBJ2-3): DAGVTQSPTHLIKTRGQQVTLRCSPKSGHDTVSWYQQALGQGPQFIFQYYEEEERQRGNFPDRFSGHQFPNYSSELNVNALLLGDSALYLCASTPFGSGGTDTQYFGPGTRLTVL.

The chain recombines TRBV2 with TRBJ2-5; D is unclear. This CDR3 contains 16 residues. V lost 1 base and J 0 bases, leaving 12 bases between the germline ends. The V gene's germline CDR1 is SNHLY and CDR2 FYNNEI. The CDR3 spells CASSEGQAPYQETQYF. DNA of the CDR3: TGTGCCAGCAGTGAAGGGCAGGCGCCCTACCAAGAGACCCAGTACTTC.

This rearrangement joins TRBV6-1 to TRBJ2-2; D may be TRBD1 or TRBD2 (5 bases each). Germline V CDR1 and CDR2: MNHNS, SASEGT. The CDR3 runs to 14 residues. Between the trimmed V and J ends, which lost 3 bases and 5 bases, there was a span of 10 bases. DNA for the CDR3: TGTGCCAGCAGTGACCAGGGCGGGACCGGGGAGCTGTTTTTT. Protein product: CASSDQGGTGELFF.

This clonotype was counted many times. This chain uses TRBV28 with TRBJ2-3, with a possible D match to TRBD1 (7 bases). V lost 4 bases and J lost 4, with 15 bases in between. The CDR3 is 15 amino acids. Per germline, CDR1 MDHEN and CDR2 SYDVKM. The CDR3 loop is CASSSEDRRADTQYF. The CDR3 coding sequence is TGTGCCAGCAGTTCCGAGGACAGGAGGGCAGATACGCAGTATTTT.

The V gene is TRBV2, the J gene TRBJ2-1; 9 bases are shared with TRBD2. The CDR3 is 12 amino acids. Germline CDR1 SNHLY, CDR2 FYNNEI. The ends lost 9 bases at V and 14 bases at J; junction bases unmatched: 11. CDR3 nucleotide sequence: TGTGCCAGTCACATAGCGGGAGTCGAGGAGTTCTTC. This translates into CASHIAGVEEFF.

V and J are TRBV18 and TRBJ1-2, with unresolved D. Germline values: CDR1 KGHSH, CDR2 LQKENI. V was trimmed by 3 bases and J by 5 bases, leaving 19 bases between them. This CDR3 is 16 amino acids long. The CDR3: CASSPSLSSTAYGYTF. CDR3 sequence (DNA): TGTGCCAGCTCACCCTCATTATCCTCTACGGCATATGGCTACACCTTC.

The chain joins TRBV6-1 to TRBJ2-5, with D possibly being TRBD1 or TRBD2 (5 bases each). Germline V gene sequence: CDR1 MNHNS, CDR2 SASEGT. Trimming removed 4 bases from V and 13 bases from J, with 19 bases in between. The CDR3 runs 13 residues. CDR3 sequence reads: CASSARGLSGGYF. CDR3 nucleotide sequence: TGTGCCAGCAGTGCCCGCGGTCTCTCTGGGGGGTACTTC.

This clonotype was counted at least ten times. V and J are TRBV2 and TRBJ2-3; D is uncertain. This CDR3 is 13 amino acids long. Trimming left V 4 bases short and J 1 base short, with 6 bases between. CDR1 is SNHLY and CDR2 is FYNNEI in the germline V gene. CDR3 residues: CASSGSGTDTQYF. The DNA for the CDR3 is TGTGCCAGCAGTGGGTCCGGCACAGATACGCAGTATTTT.

This clonotype was seen at least ten times. The chain couples TRBV7-3 to TRBJ2-3, with TRBD1 as a possible D gene (5 bases). The CDR3 covers 14 residues. Germline CDR1 and CDR2: SGHTA and FQGTGA. With 5 bases removed from V and 4 bases from J, the gap between germline ends came to 13 bases. The CDR3 region has the DNA TGTGCCAGCAGCCTCCCTCTACAGGCAGATACGCAGTATTTT. Translation: CASSLPLQADTQYF. Combining the CDR3 with reference TRBV7-3 and TRBJ2-3 gives the whole variable domain GAGVSQTPSNKVTEKGKYVELRCDPISGHTALYWYRQSLGQGPEFLIYFQGTGAADDSGLPNDRFFAVRPEGSVSTLKIQRTERGDSAVYLCASSLPLQADTQYFGPGTRLTVL.

This clonotype was picked up a small number of times. This rearrangement joins TRBV28 to TRBJ1-5; D gene uncertain. This CDR3 comprises 14 residues. Germline V gene lookup returns CDR1 MDHEN and CDR2 SYDVKM. V gave up 11 bases and J gave up 6 bases, with 20 bases separating them. This CDR3 reads CAAVGGWVSQPQHF. DNA for the CDR3: TGTGCCGCGGTGGGAGGTTGGGTTAGTCAGCCCCAGCATTTT.

The table lists this clonotype with a few counts. V gene TRBV19 combines with J gene TRBJ2-3; TRBD2 might be the D (6 bases). Per the germline V gene, CDR1 is LNHDA and CDR2 is SQIVND (reference sequence). The CDR3 totals 15 residues. V gave up 5 bases and J gave up 1 base, with 13 bases separating them. CDR3 sequence: CASSADRGGTDTQYF. In DNA form, the CDR3 reads TGTGCCAGTAGTGCGGACCGCGGGGGCACAGATACGCAGTATTTT. Complete variable domain (other parts from reference TRBV19 and TRBJ2-3): DGGITQSPKYLFRKEGQNVTLSCEQNLNHDAMYWYRQDPGQGLRLIYYSQIVNDFQKGDIAEGYSVSREKKESFPLTVTSAQKNPTAFYLCASSADRGGTDTQYFGPGTRLTVL.

The table lists this clonotype with a few counts. This chain links TRBV6-4 with TRBJ1-1; no clear D gene. This CDR3 has 13 residues. V was cut by 4 bases and J by 6 bases, with 12 bases left in between. Germline CDR1 and CDR2: MRHNA and SNTAGT. CDR3 amino acids: CASSVEGGAEAFF. The CDR3 nucleotides are TGTGCCAGCAGTGTCGAGGGCGGGGCTGAAGCTTTCTTT.

This clonotype was seen repeatedly, ten times or more. V is TRBV28 and J is TRBJ1-5; maybe TRBD1 (5 bases). The CDR3 is 15 residues long. Germline loops: CDR1 MDHEN, CDR2 SYDVKM. Between the trimmed V and J ends, which lost 1 base and 4 bases, there was a span of 11 bases. The CDR3 bases are TGTGCCAGCAGTTTATCTGGCAGGGCAAATCAGCCCCAGCATTTT. Translation gives CASSLSGRANQPQHF.

This clonotype was seen more than once but under ten times. V gene TRBV29-1 combines with J gene TRBJ2-6; 7 positions match TRBD1. CDR1 is SQVTM and CDR2 is ANQGSEA in the germline V gene. Losses at the gene ends were 5 bases for V and 4 bases for J; bases not matched to a gene: 8. The length of the CDR3 is 15 residues. The CDR3 DNA is TGCAGCGTTCGATTGAGGGGGCTCGGGGCCAACGTCCTGACTTTC. It is translated as CSVRLRGLGANVLTF. Looking up the rest from reference TRBV29-1 and TRBJ2-6 gives the full variable domain: SAVISQKPSRDICQRGTSLTIQCQVDSQVTMMFWYRQQPGQSLTLIATANQGSEATYESGFVIDKFPISRPNLTFSTLTVSNMSPEDSSIYLCSVRLRGLGANVLTFGAGSRLTVL.

This clonotype turned up a few times. Possible read error: a much larger clone is one base away. The gene calls are TRBV5-8 and TRBJ1-2, with D perhaps matching TRBD1 (5 bases). This CDR3 comprises 13 residues. Germline assignment: CDR1 SGHTS and CDR2 YDEGEE. V was shortened by 3 bases and J by 6 bases, with 12 bases between the two germline ends. As DNA, the CDR3 is TGTGCCAGCAGCTCAGGCGGGGACCATGGCTACACCTTC. As protein: CASSSGGDHGYTF.

The chain has TRBV9 and TRBJ2-5; D is perhaps TRBD1 (6 bases). V lost 2 bases and J 5 bases, leaving 19 bases between the germline ends. CDR1 and CDR2 (germline): SGDLS, YYNGEE. This CDR3 comprises 16 residues. CDR3: CASSVGTQFSRETQYF. The CDR3 DNA sequence: TGTGCCAGCAGCGTCGGGACACAATTTAGCAGGGAGACCCAGTACTTC.

The chain is built from TRBV6-6 and TRBJ2-5, with D possibly being TRBD1 or TRBD2 (5 bases each). Looked up from germline, CDR1 is MNHNY and CDR2 is SVGAGI (reference sequence). Trimming cost V 0 bases and J 5 bases, with 13 bases left between them. The CDR3 has 15 residues. CDR3 region: CASSYSGRRGETQYF. The CDR3, as DNA: TGTGCCAGCAGTTACTCGGGACGCCGAGGGGAGACCCAGTACTTC.

Many counts were recorded for this clonotype. This chain joins TRBV12-3 or TRBV12-4 and TRBJ2-7; 8 bases align to TRBD1. Unmatched junction bases numbered 2, after V lost 2 bases and J lost 5 bases. The CDR3 is 13 residues long. CDR3 region: CASSLQGAHEQYF. CDR3 coding DNA: TGTGCCAGCAGTTTACAGGGGGCGCACGAGCAGTACTTC.

The chain joins TRBV28 to TRBJ2-5; 11 bases line up with TRBD2. The CDR3 extends over 14 amino acids. Germline V gene data show CDR1 as MDHEN and CDR2 as SYDVKM. Losses at the gene ends were 5 bases for V and 5 bases for J; bases not matched to a gene: 4. CDR3 sequence reads: CASSGTSGGETQYF. For the CDR3, the DNA is TGTGCCAGCAGTGGGACTAGCGGAGGGGAGACCCAGTACTTC.

This clonotype was counted a few times. V gene TRBV12-3 or TRBV12-4 combines with J gene TRBJ2-3; D call uncertain. V was trimmed by 4 bases and J by 4 bases, leaving 6 bases between them. The CDR3 totals 12 residues. This chain's CDR3 is CASSSFADTQYF. The CDR3 bases are TGTGCCAGCAGTTCTTTCGCAGATACGCAGTATTTT.

This clonotype was detected only a few times. The rearrangement uses TRBV20-1 and TRBJ2-7; 8 nucleotides line up with TRBD2. The germline gives CDR1 DFQATT, CDR2 SNEGSKA (reference sequence). V lost 6 bases to trimming and J lost 6 bases; unmatched junction nucleotides: 13. The CDR3 is 14 residues long. The CDR3 reads CSALGGLVRREQYF. The CDR3 region has the DNA TGCAGTGCCCTGGGGGGACTAGTGCGCCGCGAGCAGTACTTC.